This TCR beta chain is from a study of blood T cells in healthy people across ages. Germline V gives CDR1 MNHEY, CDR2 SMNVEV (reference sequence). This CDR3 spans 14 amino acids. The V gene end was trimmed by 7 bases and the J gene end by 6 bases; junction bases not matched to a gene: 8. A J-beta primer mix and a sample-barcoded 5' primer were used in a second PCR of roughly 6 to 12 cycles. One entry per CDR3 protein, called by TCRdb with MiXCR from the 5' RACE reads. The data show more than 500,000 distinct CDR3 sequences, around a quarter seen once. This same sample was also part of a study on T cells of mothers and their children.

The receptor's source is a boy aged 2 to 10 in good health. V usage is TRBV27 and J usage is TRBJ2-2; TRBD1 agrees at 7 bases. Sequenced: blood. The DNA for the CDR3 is TGTGCCAGCACCCGACAGGGTCTGTCCGGGGAGCTGTTTTTT. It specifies CASTRQGLSGELFF.